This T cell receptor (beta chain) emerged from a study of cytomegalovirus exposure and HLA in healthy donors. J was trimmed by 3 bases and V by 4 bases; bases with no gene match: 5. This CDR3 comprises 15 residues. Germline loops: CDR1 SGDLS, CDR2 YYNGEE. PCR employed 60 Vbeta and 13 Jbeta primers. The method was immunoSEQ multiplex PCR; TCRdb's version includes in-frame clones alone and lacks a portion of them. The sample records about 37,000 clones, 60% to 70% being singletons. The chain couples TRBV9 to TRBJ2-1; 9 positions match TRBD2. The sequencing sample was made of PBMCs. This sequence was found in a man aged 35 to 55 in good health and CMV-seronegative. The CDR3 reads CASSSSGGLYNEQFF. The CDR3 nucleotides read TGTGCCAGCAGCTCCAGCGGGGGGCTCTACAATGAGCAGTTCTTC.